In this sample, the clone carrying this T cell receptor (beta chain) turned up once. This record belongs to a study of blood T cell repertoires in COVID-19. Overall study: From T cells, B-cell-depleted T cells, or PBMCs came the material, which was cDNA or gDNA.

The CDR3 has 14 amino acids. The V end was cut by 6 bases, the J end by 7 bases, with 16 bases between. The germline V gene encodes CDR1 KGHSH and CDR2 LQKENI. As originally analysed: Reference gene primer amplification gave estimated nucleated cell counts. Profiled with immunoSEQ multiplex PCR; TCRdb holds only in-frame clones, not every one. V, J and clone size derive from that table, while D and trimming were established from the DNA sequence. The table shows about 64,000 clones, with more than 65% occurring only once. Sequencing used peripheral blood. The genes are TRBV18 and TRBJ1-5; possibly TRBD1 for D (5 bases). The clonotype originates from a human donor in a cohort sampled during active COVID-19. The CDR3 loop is CASSRGGELQPQHF. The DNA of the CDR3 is TGTGCCAGCTCCCGGGGAGGGGAGTTGCAGCCCCAGCATTTT.